This T cell receptor beta chain was recovered during a study of prognosis after radiotherapy for stage I lung cancer. Genomic DNA was subjected to two-round multiplex PCR for amplification of TCR beta CDR3. First-round PCR amplification was performed with primers specific to each TRBV and TRBJ gene. TCRdb independently ran MiXCR on the multiplex PCR reads; one entry per CDR3 protein. The table shows some 20,000 distinct CDR3 sequences, with about three fifths occurring only once. Sample share makes this clonotype medium-sized. This CDR3 has 15 residues. V gave up 2 bases and J gave up 2 bases; unmatched junction bases: 4. CDR1 is SGHRS and CDR2 is YFSETQ in the germline V gene.

The sequence was collected from a donor of 50 years or more with non-small cell lung cancer. The material sequenced was PBMCs, taken before or after stereotactic body radiation therapy (not recorded which). The gene calls are TRBV5-1 and TRBJ1-1, with 9 bases fitting TRBD1. CDR3 in amino acids: CASSLPTGGNTEAFF. The CDR3 nucleotides read TGCGCCAGCAGCTTACCGACAGGGGGAAACACTGAAGCTTTCTTT. Looking up the rest from reference TRBV5-1 and TRBJ1-1 gives the full variable domain: KAGVTQTPRYLIKTRGQQVTLSCSPISGHRSVSWYQQTPGQGLQFLFEYFSETQRNKGNFPGRFSGRQFSNSRSEMNVSTLELGDSALYLCASSLPTGGNTEAFFGQGTRLTVV.